There are a few counts of the clone carrying this T cell receptor (beta chain). Antigen: not known. Sequencing was performed with immunoSEQ multiplex PCR; in TCRdb, only in-frame clones are kept and a portion is missing. The table includes approximately 80,000 clones, 90% to 96% detected once. The CDR3 covers 13 residues. V was clipped by 2 bases and J by 4 bases, with 9 bases between them. Per germline, CDR1 WNHNN and CDR2 SYGVQD (reference sequence). This sample is part of a study of T cell clonotyping in hematopoietic cell transplantation. Overall study findings and caveats: Recipient TCR diversity dropped after transplant; expanded clonotypes rose from day 30 to 180.

Time point in this sample: recipient sample about 28 days before transplant, after cytoreduction. The sample here was peripheral blood mononuclear cells, taken before stem cell transplant. The chain couples TRBV10-1 to TRBJ2-7; tentative D call: TRBD1 (5 bases). This TCR derives from a woman aged 50 to 65 with acute myeloid leukemia. Some clones in this sample may be carry-over from other donors' samples. The CDR3 DNA follows: TGCGCCAGCAGTGAGCAACAGGTATACGAGCAGTACTTC. It specifies CASSEQQVYEQYF.